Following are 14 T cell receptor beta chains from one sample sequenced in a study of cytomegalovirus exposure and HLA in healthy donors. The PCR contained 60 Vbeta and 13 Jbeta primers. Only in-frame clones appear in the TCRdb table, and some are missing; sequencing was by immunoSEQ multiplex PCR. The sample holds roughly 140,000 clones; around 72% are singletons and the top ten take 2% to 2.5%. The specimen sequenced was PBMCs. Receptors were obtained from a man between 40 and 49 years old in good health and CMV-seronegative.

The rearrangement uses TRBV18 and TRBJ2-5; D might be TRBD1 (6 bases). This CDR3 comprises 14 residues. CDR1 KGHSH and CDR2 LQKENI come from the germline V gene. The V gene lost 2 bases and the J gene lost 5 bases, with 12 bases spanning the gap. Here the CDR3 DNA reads TGTGCCAGCTCACCAGTGAGGGGGAAGGAGACCCAGTACTTC. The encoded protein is CASSPVRGKETQYF.

The CDR3 nucleotides read TGTGCCAGCAGCACAGGACTAGCGGGAGGACACAGAGAGCAGTTCTTC. Protein: CASSTGLAGGHREQFF. V usage is TRBV7-7 and J usage is TRBJ2-1; 14 positions match TRBD2. J gave up 10 bases and V 5 bases, and 10 bases lay outside the gene matches. This CDR3 contains 16 residues. CDR1 is SSHAT and CDR2 is FNYEAQ in the germline V gene (reference sequence).

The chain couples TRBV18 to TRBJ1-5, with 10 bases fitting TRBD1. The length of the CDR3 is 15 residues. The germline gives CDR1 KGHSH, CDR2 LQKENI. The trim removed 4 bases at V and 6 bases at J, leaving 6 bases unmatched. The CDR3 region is CASSLFRDRGQPQHF. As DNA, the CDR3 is TGTGCCAGCTCACTCTTCCGGGACAGGGGTCAGCCCCAGCATTTT.

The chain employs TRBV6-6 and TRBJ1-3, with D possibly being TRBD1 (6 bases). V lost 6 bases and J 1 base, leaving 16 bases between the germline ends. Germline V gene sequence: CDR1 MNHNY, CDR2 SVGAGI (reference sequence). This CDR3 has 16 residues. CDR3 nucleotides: TGTGCCAGCAGACCGGGGGGGCAGGGTTCTGGAAACACCATATATTTT. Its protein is CASRPGGQGSGNTIYF.

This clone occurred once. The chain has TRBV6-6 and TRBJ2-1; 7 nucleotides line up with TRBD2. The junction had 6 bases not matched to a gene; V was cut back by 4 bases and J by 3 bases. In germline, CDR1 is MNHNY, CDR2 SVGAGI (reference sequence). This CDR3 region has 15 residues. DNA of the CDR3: TGTGCCAGCAGTTCCGCCGGGACTATCTACAATGAGCAGTTCTTC. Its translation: CASSSAGTIYNEQFF.

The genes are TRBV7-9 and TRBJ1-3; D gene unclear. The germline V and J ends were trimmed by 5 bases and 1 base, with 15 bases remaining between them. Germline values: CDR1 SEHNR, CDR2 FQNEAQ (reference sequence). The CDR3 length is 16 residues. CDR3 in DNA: TGTGCCAGCAGCGCCGATGAGGGAGGGTCTGGAAACACCATATATTTT. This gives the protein CASSADEGGSGNTIYF.

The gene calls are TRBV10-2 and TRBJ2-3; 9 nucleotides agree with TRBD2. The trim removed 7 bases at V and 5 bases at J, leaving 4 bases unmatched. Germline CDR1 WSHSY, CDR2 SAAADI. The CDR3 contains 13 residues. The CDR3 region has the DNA TGCGCCAGCAACCAGCGGGAGGTAGATACGCAGTATTTT. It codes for CASNQREVDTQYF.

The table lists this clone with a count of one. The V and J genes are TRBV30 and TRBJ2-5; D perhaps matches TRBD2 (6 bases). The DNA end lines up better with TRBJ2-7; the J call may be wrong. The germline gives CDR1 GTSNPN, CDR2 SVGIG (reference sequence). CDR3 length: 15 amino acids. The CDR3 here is CAWRNVAAGSYEQYF. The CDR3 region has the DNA TGTGCCTGGAGGAACGTAGCGGCCGGCTCCTACGAGCAGTACTTC.

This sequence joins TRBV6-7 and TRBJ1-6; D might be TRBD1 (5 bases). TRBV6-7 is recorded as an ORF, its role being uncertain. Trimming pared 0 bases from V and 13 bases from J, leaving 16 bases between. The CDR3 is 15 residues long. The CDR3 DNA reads TGTGCCAGCAGTTACTCTGGAGGCCAGGAGGGGCCCCTCCACTTT. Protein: CASSYSGGQEGPLHF.

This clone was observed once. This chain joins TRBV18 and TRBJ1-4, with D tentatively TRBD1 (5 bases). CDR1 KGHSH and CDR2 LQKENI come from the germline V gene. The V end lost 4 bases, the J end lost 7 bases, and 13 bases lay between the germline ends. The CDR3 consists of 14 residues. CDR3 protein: CASSRAGEGEKLFF. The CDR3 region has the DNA TGTGCCAGCTCACGAGCGGGGGAAGGTGAAAAACTGTTTTTT.

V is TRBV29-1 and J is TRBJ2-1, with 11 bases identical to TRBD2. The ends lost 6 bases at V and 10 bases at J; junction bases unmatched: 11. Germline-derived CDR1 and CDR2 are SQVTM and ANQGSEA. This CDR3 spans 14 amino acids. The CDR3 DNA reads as TGCAGCGTGGCCATGGTCTCTAGCGGGAGGGAGCAGTTCTTC. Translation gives CSVAMVSSGREQFF.

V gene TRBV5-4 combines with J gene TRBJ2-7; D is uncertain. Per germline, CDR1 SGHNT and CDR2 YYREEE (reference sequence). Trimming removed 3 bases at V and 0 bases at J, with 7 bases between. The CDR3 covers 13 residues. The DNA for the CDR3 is TGTGCCAGCAGCTCCTATACCTCCTACGAGCAGTACTTC. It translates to CASSSYTSYEQYF. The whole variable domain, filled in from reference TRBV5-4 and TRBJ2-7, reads ETGVTQSPTHLIKTRGQQVTLRCSSQSGHNTVSWYQQALGQGPQFIFQYYREEENGRGNFPPRFSGLQFPNYSSELNVNALELDDSALYLCASSSYTSYEQYFGPGTRLTVT.

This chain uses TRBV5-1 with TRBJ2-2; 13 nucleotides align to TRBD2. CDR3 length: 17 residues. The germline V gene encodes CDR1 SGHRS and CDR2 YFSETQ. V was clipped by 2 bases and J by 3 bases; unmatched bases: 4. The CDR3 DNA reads TGCGCCAGCAGCTTCCTACTAGCGGGAGGGGACACCGGGGAGCTGTTTTTT. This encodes CASSFLLAGGDTGELFF.

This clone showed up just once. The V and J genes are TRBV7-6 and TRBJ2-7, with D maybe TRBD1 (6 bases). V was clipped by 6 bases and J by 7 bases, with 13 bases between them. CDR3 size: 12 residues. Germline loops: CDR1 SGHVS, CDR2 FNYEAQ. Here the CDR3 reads CASSSGAEEQYF. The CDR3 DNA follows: TGTGCCAGCAGTTCAGGGGCCGAGGAGCAGTACTTC.